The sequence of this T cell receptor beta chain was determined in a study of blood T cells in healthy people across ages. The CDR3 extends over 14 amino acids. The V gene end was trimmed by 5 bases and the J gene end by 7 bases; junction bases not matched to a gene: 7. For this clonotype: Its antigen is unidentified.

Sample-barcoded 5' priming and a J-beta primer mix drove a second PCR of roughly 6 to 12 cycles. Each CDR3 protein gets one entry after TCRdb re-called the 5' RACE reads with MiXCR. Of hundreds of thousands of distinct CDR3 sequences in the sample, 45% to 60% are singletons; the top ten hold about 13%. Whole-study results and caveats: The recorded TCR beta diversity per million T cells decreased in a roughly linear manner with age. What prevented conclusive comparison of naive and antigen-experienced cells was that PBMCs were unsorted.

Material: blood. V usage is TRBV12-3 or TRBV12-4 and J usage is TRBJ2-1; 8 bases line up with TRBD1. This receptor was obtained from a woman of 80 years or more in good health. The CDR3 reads CASSPDRASNEQFF. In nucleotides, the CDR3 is TGTGCCAGCAGTCCGGACAGGGCATCAAATGAGCAGTTCTTC.